These 22 T cell receptor beta chains were sequenced from one sample in a study of blood T cell repertoires in COVID-19. The data were produced by immunoSEQ multiplex PCR, yet TCRdb's version contains in-frame clones alone and is incomplete. Among 45,000 to 65,000 clones listed, about 90% were seen once. Sequences were obtained from peripheral blood. These receptors originate from a human donor in a cohort sampled during active COVID-19.

V and J are TRBV2 and TRBJ2-1, with 11 bases matching TRBD2. Germline CDR1 SNHLY, CDR2 FYNNEI. This CDR3 comprises 16 residues. V was pared by 6 bases and J by 7 bases, with 11 bases of the junction left unmatched. The CDR3 nucleotides read TGTGCCAGCAGCGCCTTTAGCGGGGGGGCCGGGAATGAGCAGTTCTTC. Translating gives CASSAFSGGAGNEQFF.

The rearrangement links TRBV19 to TRBJ2-7; TRBD1 agrees at 9 bases. The trim removed 5 bases at V and 2 bases at J, leaving 7 bases unmatched. The CDR3 runs to 15 residues. The germline gives CDR1 LNHDA, CDR2 SQIVND (reference sequence). CDR3 region: CASSPGQGLPYEQYF. CDR3 DNA sequence: TGTGCCAGTAGTCCGGGACAGGGTTTGCCCTACGAGCAGTACTTC.

The CDR3 region has the DNA TGTGCCAGCAGCGTCCTAACCGGGGCCAACGTCCTGACTTTC. This sequence encodes CASSVLTGANVLTF. V and J are TRBV9 and TRBJ2-6, with D hard to call. CDR1 is SGDLS and CDR2 is YYNGEE in the germline V gene. V was trimmed by 2 bases and J by 4 bases, leaving 7 bases between them. The CDR3 totals 14 residues.

The chain employs TRBV19 and TRBJ2-2; D is possibly TRBD1 (6 bases). Trimming took 9 bases from V and 6 from J, leaving 11 bases between them. The CDR3 sequence is 12 residues long. Germline CDR1 LNHDA, CDR2 SQIVND (reference sequence). CDR3: CASTGTPGELFF. CDR3 DNA: TGTGCCAGCACAGGGACCCCCGGGGAGCTGTTTTTT.

The chain links TRBV15 to TRBJ1-6, with a possible D match to TRBD1 (5 bases). V was pared by 0 bases and J by 5 bases, with 11 bases between. CDR1 is LNHNV and CDR2 is YYDKDF in the germline V gene (reference sequence). The CDR3 extends over 16 amino acids. Here the CDR3 DNA reads TGTGCCACCAGCAGAGATCGGCAGGGCAATAATTCACCCCTCCACTTT. Protein product: CATSRDRQGNNSPLHF.

The rearrangement uses TRBV5-1 and TRBJ1-5; D uncertain. Germline values: CDR1 SGHRS, CDR2 YFSETQ. CDR3 length equals 13 residues. V gave up 5 bases and J gave up 6 bases, with 12 bases separating them. CDR3 loop: CASSISGFQPQHF. The CDR3 nucleotides are TGCGCCAGCAGTATCTCGGGTTTTCAGCCCCAGCATTTT.

CDR3 nucleotides: TGCGCCAGCAGCCAAGTGAAGAACCTAGCGGGGGGACCCGGGGAGCTGTTTTTT. Residues: CASSQVKNLAGGPGELFF. V and J are TRBV4-1 and TRBJ2-2; 11 bases fit TRBD2. The CDR3 is 18 amino acids. J gave up 6 bases and V 1 base, and 10 bases lay outside the gene matches. Germline V gene sequence: CDR1 MGHRA, CDR2 YSYEKL.

The chain couples TRBV6-5 to TRBJ2-7; the match to TRBD2 covers 7 bases. Germline loops: CDR1 MNHEY, CDR2 SVGAGI. This CDR3 comprises 12 residues. Losses at the gene ends were 6 bases for V and 6 bases for J; bases not matched to a gene: 5. CDR3: CASSRDYREQYF. CDR3 nucleotides: TGTGCCAGCAGCCGGGACTACCGCGAGCAGTACTTC.

This chain joins TRBV6-1 and TRBJ2-3; no clear D. Germline CDR1 MNHNS, CDR2 SASEGT. V lost 2 bases to trimming and J lost 5 bases, with 11 bases between them. The length of the CDR3 is 14 residues. CDR3 nucleotides: TGTGCCAGCAGTGAAATCACGGGTAGAGATACGCAGTATTTT. Translating it yields CASSEITGRDTQYF.

This chain connects TRBV2 to TRBJ1-6, with a tentative D call TRBD1 (6 bases). CDR1 is SNHLY and CDR2 is FYNNEI in the germline V gene. CDR3 length: 14 amino acids. The CDR3 here is CATSRDTYNSPLHF. The CDR3 DNA follows: TGTGCTACAAGCCGGGACACCTATAATTCACCCCTCCACTTT.

This clone was recorded once. The V gene is TRBV5-1, the J gene TRBJ1-6, with 10 bases matching TRBD1. Trimming took 0 bases from V and 8 from J; bases not matched to a gene: 2. Germline V gene sequence: CDR1 SGHRS, CDR2 YFSETQ. This CDR3 region has 15 residues. CDR3 nucleotide sequence: TGCGCCAGCAGCTTGGGACAGGGGGCGTATTCACCCCTCCACTTT. Its translation: CASSLGQGAYSPLHF.

By share, this clone counts as medium-sized (0.01 to 0.1%). This chain links TRBV19 with TRBJ2-2; D not resolved. The CDR3 is 12 residues long. Trimming cost V 4 bases and J 7 bases, with 7 bases left between them. Per germline, CDR1 LNHDA and CDR2 SQIVND (reference sequence). The DNA of the CDR3 is TGTGCCAGTAGTACGGCGGTCGGGGAGCTGTTTTTT. As protein: CASSTAVGELFF.

V is TRBV4-1 and J is TRBJ1-2, with D possibly TRBD1 on 6 matching bases. The germline gives CDR1 MGHRA, CDR2 YSYEKL. The CDR3 covers 15 residues. Deletions cut 1 base from V and 8 bases from J, with 17 bases between. CDR3: CASSQGGGQPVGYTF. The CDR3 coding sequence is TGCGCCAGCAGCCAAGGCGGGGGCCAGCCGGTGGGCTACACCTTC.

V gene TRBV3-1 (or the pseudogene TRBV3-2) combines with J gene TRBJ2-7, with D perhaps TRBD1 (5 bases). Trimming took off 1 base at V and 6 bases at J, with 13 bases between the two ends. The germline V gene encodes CDR1 LGHDT and CDR2 YNNKEL (reference sequence). This CDR3 comprises 14 residues. The DNA for the CDR3 is TGTGCCAGCAGCCAAGCCTGGGGCAGGGTCGAGCAGTACTTC. Amino acids: CASSQAWGRVEQYF.

This rearrangement joins TRBV6-5 to TRBJ2-7; tentatively, D is TRBD2 (7 bases). This CDR3 is built from 14 residues. Germline loops: CDR1 MNHEY, CDR2 SVGAGI. The germline V and J ends were trimmed by 6 bases and 7 bases, with 19 bases remaining between them. The chain's CDR3 is CASSRDAGAGEQYF. The DNA for the CDR3 is TGTGCCAGCAGCAGAGACGCGGGGGCGGGGGAGCAGTACTTC.

The chain recombines TRBV12-3 or TRBV12-4 with TRBJ2-3; weak D call: TRBD2 (5 bases). The CDR3 spans 13 residues. V lost 10 bases to trimming and J lost 1 base, with 12 bases between them. CDR3 sequence reads: CATRGRRTDTQYF. The CDR3 DNA reads as TGTGCCACGCGAGGGCGGCGCACAGATACGCAGTATTTT.

The V gene is TRBV7-9, the J gene TRBJ2-2; possible D gene TRBD1, 5 bases. V lost 6 bases and J 5 bases, leaving 13 bases between the germline ends. This CDR3 spans 14 amino acids. CDR1 is SEHNR and CDR2 is FQNEAQ in the germline V gene (reference sequence). The chain's CDR3 is CASRDSGWTGELFF. The DNA for the CDR3 is TGTGCCAGCAGAGATTCAGGGTGGACCGGGGAGCTGTTTTTT.

The rearrangement links TRBV6-6 to TRBJ1-1; perhaps TRBD1 as D (5 bases). Trimming removed 6 bases from V and 0 bases from J, with 14 bases in between. Per germline, CDR1 MNHNY and CDR2 SVGAGI (reference sequence). CDR3 length equals 15 residues. The CDR3 spells CASSHIQGLNTEAFF. CDR3 sequence (DNA): TGTGCCAGCAGCCACATCCAGGGTCTGAACACTGAAGCTTTCTTT.

The chain combines TRBV14 with TRBJ2-2; tentative D call: TRBD1 (5 bases). Trimming stripped 1 base from V and 4 bases from J, with 13 bases between. From germline, CDR1 is SGHDN and CDR2 FVKESK. The CDR3 loop spans 16 amino acids. The DNA for the CDR3 is TGTGCCAGCAGCCAAGTTTGGACACGCGTCACCGGGGAGCTGTTTTTT. Translating it yields CASSQVWTRVTGELFF.

V is TRBV7-2 and J is TRBJ2-1; 14 bases line up with TRBD2. Per the germline V gene, CDR1 is SGHTA and CDR2 is FQGNSA. The CDR3 is made up of 15 amino acids. V was clipped by 3 bases and J by 8 bases; unmatched bases: 3. The CDR3, as DNA: TGTGCCAGCAGCTTTGGGGGACTAGCGGGGGATGAGCAGTTCTTC. The encoded protein is CASSFGGLAGDEQFF.

The V and J genes are TRBV19 and TRBJ2-2; the D gene is possibly TRBD1 (5 bases). The CDR3 is 14 amino acids. Germline V CDR1 and CDR2: LNHDA, SQIVND (reference sequence). The V end lost 3 bases, the J end lost 1 base, and 6 bases lay between the germline ends. As DNA, the CDR3 is TGTGCCAGTAGTATCGGACAGAACACCGGGGAGCTGTTTTTT. Protein product: CASSIGQNTGELFF.

This clone turned up a few times. The rearrangement joins TRBV19 to TRBJ1-1; possible D gene TRBD1, 5 bases. This CDR3 region has 16 residues. V shed 6 bases and J shed 2 bases, with 19 bases lying between them. CDR1 is LNHDA, CDR2 SQIVND, per germline (reference sequence). Here the CDR3 DNA reads TGTGCCAGTAGGGCGCCCGGGGCGGAGGGAAACACTGAAGCTTTCTTT. This sequence encodes CASRAPGAEGNTEAFF.